This TCR beta chain was sequenced in a study of breast tumors, draining lymph nodes, adjacent tissues. Study-wide results and caveats: Compared with basal-like, luminal-like tumors shared significantly more repertoire with nontumor tissue. That most tumor T cells come from lymph nodes remained unproven.

TCRdb re-analysed the multiplex PCR reads in MiXCR, keeping a single row per CDR3 protein. In the table there are approximately 100,000 distinct CDR3 sequences, more than 25% of which are singletons. This clonotype occurred a few times. The antigen remains unidentified. A much larger clone differs from this one at a single base, so this may be a read error. Samples came from axillary lymph nodes draining the breast cancer. CDR3 length: 18 residues. Germline-derived CDR1 and CDR2 are SGHKS and YYEKEE (reference sequence). J lost 3 bases, V lost 3 bases, and 15 bases had no gene match. The TCR sequence derives from a female donor with breast cancer. Some clones in this sample may be carry-over from other donors' samples. Sample: axillary lymph node tissue. The V call is TRBV5-5, the J call TRBJ2-3; 8 positions match TRBD1. The CDR3 bases are TGTGCCAGCAGCTCCCCAACCGCGACAGGGGACGGAACAGATACGCAGTATTTT. Amino acid sequence: CASSSPTATGDGTDTQYF.